These 9 T cell receptor beta chains were all obtained from the same sample, sequenced in a study of human CD4 T cells and Enterobacteriaceae. Using immunoSEQ multiplex PCR, the repertoire was profiled, and TCRdb retains in-frame clones only, with some absent. The data show about 26,000 clones, roughly 80% seen once. Sorting took every CD4+ cell except CD45RA+CCR7+CD95- naive cells, reaching over 98% purity. The sample taken for sequencing was memory CD4+ T cells from blood. These receptor sequences come from a human donor in good health.

This rearrangement joins TRBV4-1 to TRBJ2-5; TRBD1 is a possible D gene (5 bases). Trimming shortened V by 1 base and J by 4 bases, and 16 bases separated the two germline ends. Germline-derived CDR1 and CDR2 are MGHRA and YSYEKL. The CDR3 has 16 amino acids. The CDR3 DNA is TGCGCCAGCAGCCAAGTCGTTGTCCAGGGAAGAGAGACCCAGTACTTC. Its translation is CASSQVVVQGRETQYF.

The CDR3 bases are TGTGCCAGCAGCTTACAAGCGACCTCTGGAAACACCATATATTTT. Translated, it gives CASSLQATSGNTIYF. The rearrangement links TRBV7-2 to TRBJ1-3; no clear D gene. Trimming cost V 2 bases and J 0 bases, with 8 bases left between them. Germline V gene sequence: CDR1 SGHTA, CDR2 FQGNSA. CDR3 length equals 15 residues.

CDR3 bases: TGTGCCAGCAGAGCGAAGGGAAATCAGCCCCAGCATTTT. Its protein product is CASRAKGNQPQHF. The chain has TRBV6-1 and TRBJ1-5; D uncertain. Germline V gene sequence: CDR1 MNHNS, CDR2 SASEGT. The CDR3 consists of 13 residues. V was shortened by 6 bases and J by 4 bases, with 10 bases between the two germline ends.

The sample holds a few counts of this clone. The chain carries TRBV7-8 and TRBJ2-1, with 7 nucleotides matching TRBD2. The CDR3 sequence is 16 residues long. J lost 0 bases, V lost 4 bases, and 6 bases had no gene match. Germline lookup yields CDR1 SGHVS and CDR2 FQNEAQ. The CDR3 DNA reads as TGTGCCAGCAGCTCGCGGGAGATCAGCTCCTACAATGAGCAGTTCTTC. It translates to CASSSREISSYNEQFF. Together with reference TRBV7-8 and TRBJ2-1, the CDR3 gives the full variable domain: GAGVSQSPRYKVAKRGQDVALRCDPISGHVSLFWYQQALGQGPEFLTYFQNEAQLDKSGLPSDRFFAERPEGSVSTLKIQRTQQEDSAVYLCASSSREISSYNEQFFGPGTRLTVL.

The chain uses TRBV7-9 and TRBJ2-3, with 10 bases lining up with TRBD2. Germline trimming cut 4 bases from V and 2 bases from J; bases unmatched to any gene: 12. CDR1 is SEHNR, CDR2 FQNEAQ, per germline (reference sequence). The CDR3 is 18 amino acids. The CDR3 sequence: CASSYDPRTSGHTDTQYF. In DNA form, the CDR3 reads TGTGCCAGCAGCTACGATCCTCGGACTAGCGGTCACACAGATACGCAGTATTTT.

This chain connects TRBV5-5 to TRBJ2-5; TRBD1 might be the D (6 bases). The germline V gene encodes CDR1 SGHKS and CDR2 YYEKEE (reference sequence). This CDR3 comprises 14 residues. V was pared by 0 bases and J by 5 bases, with 11 bases between. The CDR3 loop is CASSLGTGSETQYF. Here the CDR3 DNA reads TGTGCCAGCAGCTTGGGAACAGGGAGTGAGACCCAGTACTTC. Full variable domain (remainder filled in from reference TRBV5-5 and TRBJ2-5): DAGVTQSPTHLIKTRGQQVTLRCSPISGHKSVSWYQQVLGQGPQFIFQYYEKEERGRGNFPDRFSARQFPNYSSELNVNALLLGDSALYLCASSLGTGSETQYFGPGTRLLVL.

The chain recombines TRBV2 with TRBJ1-5; D not resolved. Germline V lookup: CDR1 SNHLY, CDR2 FYNNEI. The germline V and J ends were trimmed by 9 bases and 3 bases, with 15 bases remaining between them. The CDR3 sequence is 14 residues long. The CDR3 sequence is CASSSSNLNQPQHF. The DNA for the CDR3 is TGTGCCAGTTCATCCTCAAACCTCAATCAGCCCCAGCATTTT.

V gene TRBV30 combines with J gene TRBJ1-2; D remains unclear. The CDR3 is 11 amino acids. CDR1 GTSNPN and CDR2 SVGIG come from the germline V gene (reference sequence). Trimming removed 1 base from V and 5 bases from J, with 5 bases in between. The CDR3 region is CAWSAWYGYTF. The CDR3 coding sequence is TGTGCCTGGAGTGCTTGGTATGGCTACACCTTC.

CDR3 region: CASSLSQGVGTQYF. In nucleotides, the CDR3 is TGTGCCAGCAGCCTTTCCCAGGGCGTGGGTACGCAGTATTTT. V and J are TRBV7-3 and TRBJ2-3, with D perhaps TRBD1 (5 bases). The V end was cut by 5 bases, the J end by 8 bases, with 17 bases between. In germline, CDR1 is SGHTA, CDR2 FQGTGA. There are 14 residues in the CDR3.